The 17 T cell receptor beta chains presented below share a single source sample, sequenced in a study of T cell responses to AZD1222 COVID-19 vaccine. Sequencing was performed with immunoSEQ multiplex PCR; in TCRdb, only in-frame clones are kept and a portion is missing. This sample has 150,000 or so clones, with 80% to 95% found just once. The material sequenced was peripheral blood, taken on day 0 of AZD1222 vaccination. Receptors were obtained from an adult in good health.

This chain connects TRBV4-1 to TRBJ1-4; no clear D gene. The CDR3 has 15 amino acids. From germline, CDR1 is MGHRA and CDR2 YSYEKL. Trimming shortened V by 1 base and J by 2 bases, and 8 bases separated the two germline ends. DNA of the CDR3: TGCGCCAGCAGCCAAGTGGGGATCACTAATGAAAAACTGTTTTTT. Its protein product is CASSQVGITNEKLFF.

The V gene is TRBV18, the J gene TRBJ2-5, with TRBD1 matching over 7 bases. Germline V CDR1 and CDR2: KGHSH, LQKENI. The V and J ends lost 1 base and 5 bases, in that order; junction bases with no gene match: 4. The CDR3 spans 14 residues. CDR3: CASSPLGQAETQYF. The CDR3 nucleotides are TGTGCCAGCTCACCACTTGGACAGGCCGAGACCCAGTACTTC.

This clone occurred once. This chain's CDR3 is CASSQGHRTSYNEQFF. The CDR3 DNA reads as TGTGCCAGCAGCCAAGGGCATCGGACCTCCTACAATGAGCAGTTCTTC. The chain carries TRBV4-2 and TRBJ2-1; D remains unclear. The germline V gene has CDR1 LGHNA and CDR2 YNFKEQ. This CDR3 has 16 amino acids. With 1 base removed from V and 0 bases from J, the gap between germline ends came to 10 bases.

The chain joins TRBV10-2 to TRBJ2-3; a possible D gene is TRBD1 (5 bases). CDR3 length: 14 residues. V lost 2 bases and J lost 2, with 8 bases in between. Germline CDR1 reads WSHSY; CDR2 reads SAAADI. This CDR3 reads CASSEPGHTDTQYF. In DNA, the CDR3 is TGCGCCAGCAGTGAGCCAGGACACACAGATACGCAGTATTTT.

The chain links TRBV7-8 to TRBJ1-5; 10 nucleotides agree with TRBD1. The V gene's germline CDR1 is SGHVS and CDR2 FQNEAQ. The CDR3 is made up of 14 amino acids. The V segment lost 5 bases and the J segment 7 bases; nucleotides outside the gene matches: 5. The CDR3 DNA follows: TGTGCCAGCAGCCCACGGACAGGGGGGCAGCCCCAGCATTTT. This sequence encodes CASSPRTGGQPQHF.

The chain combines TRBV11-2 with TRBJ2-7; D is possibly TRBD2 (5 bases). CDR3 length equals 13 residues. V shed 5 bases and J shed 3 bases, with 11 bases lying between them. Germline-derived CDR1 and CDR2 are SGHAT and FQNNGV. Here the CDR3 reads CASSADWGYEQYF. The CDR3 region has the DNA TGTGCCAGCAGCGCGGACTGGGGCTACGAGCAGTACTTC.

This chain connects TRBV5-5 to TRBJ1-3; no firm D call. V lost 1 base and J lost 2, with 10 bases in between. The CDR3 extends over 15 amino acids. Germline V gene data show CDR1 as SGHKS and CDR2 as YYEKEE (reference sequence). CDR3 DNA sequence: TGTGCCAGCAGCTTGTCGACTGATACTGGAAACACCATATATTTT. As protein: CASSLSTDTGNTIYF.

The chain has TRBV6-5 and TRBJ1-5; no firm D call. This CDR3 spans 13 amino acids. Germline lookup yields CDR1 MNHEY and CDR2 SVGAGI. V lost 3 bases to trimming and J lost 5 bases, with 8 bases between them. In DNA form, the CDR3 reads TGTGCCAGCAGTTATGACGGGGATCAGCCCCAGCATTTT. Protein sequence: CASSYDGDQPQHF.

CDR3 DNA: TGTGCCAGCAGCTTAGAGACAGGGCTAGGGGTAACCTACGAGCAGTACTTC. This gives the protein CASSLETGLGVTYEQYF. The V call is TRBV7-2, the J call TRBJ2-7; 7 bases are a match to TRBD1. CDR3 size: 17 residues. CDR1 and CDR2 (germline): SGHTA, FQGNSA. V dropped 1 base and J dropped 2; count of bases not matched to a gene: 11.

The DNA for the CDR3 is TGTGCCAGCAGCTTAGGCAGGCGGGCATCCTACGAGCAGTACTTC. It encodes CASSLGRRASYEQYF. The rearrangement joins TRBV7-8 to TRBJ2-7, with D possibly matching TRBD2 (5 bases). Trimming took off 1 base at V and 1 base at J, with 11 bases between the two ends. Germline CDR1 SGHVS, CDR2 FQNEAQ. The CDR3 loop spans 15 amino acids.

The V and J genes are TRBV7-6 and TRBJ2-7, with a possible D match to TRBD2 (5 bases). The germline CDR1 and CDR2 sequences are SGHVS and FNYEAQ. Trimming pared 2 bases from V and 3 bases from J, leaving 11 bases between. This CDR3 is 14 amino acids long. The CDR3 DNA is TGTGCCAGCAGCTTAAATGAGGGCGGCTACGAGCAGTACTTC. Protein product: CASSLNEGGYEQYF.

The chain carries TRBV5-1 and TRBJ2-2; no clear D. This CDR3 comprises 13 residues. Germline V gene sequence: CDR1 SGHRS, CDR2 YFSETQ. V was clipped by 0 bases and J by 4 bases, with 4 bases between them. The CDR3 here is CASSLDLTGELFF. The CDR3 region has the DNA TGCGCCAGCAGCTTGGATCTCACCGGGGAGCTGTTTTTT. Complete variable domain (other parts from reference TRBV5-1 and TRBJ2-2): KAGVTQTPRYLIKTRGQQVTLSCSPISGHRSVSWYQQTPGQGLQFLFEYFSETQRNKGNFPGRFSGRQFSNSRSEMNVSTLELGDSALYLCASSLDLTGELFFGEGSRLTVL.

The V gene is TRBV5-6, the J gene TRBJ2-5; D gene unclear. There are 18 residues in the CDR3. V lost 0 bases to trimming and J lost 5 bases, with 23 bases between them. Germline lookup yields CDR1 SGHDT and CDR2 YYEEEE. CDR3 sequence (DNA): TGTGCCAGCAGCTTGGGCCCTCGGGCAGGAGTCCATGTGGAGACCCAGTACTTC. The encoded protein is CASSLGPRAGVHVETQYF. Together with reference TRBV5-6 and TRBJ2-5, the CDR3 gives the full variable domain: DAGVTQSPTHLIKTRGQQVTLRCSPKSGHDTVSWYQQALGQGPQFIFQYYEEEERQRGNFPDRFSGHQFPNYSSELNVNALLLGDSALYLCASSLGPRAGVHVETQYFGPGTRLLVL.

The chain carries TRBV9 and TRBJ1-4; tentatively, D is TRBD1 (5 bases). This CDR3 contains 13 residues. The V end was cut by 3 bases, the J end by 8 bases, with 11 bases between. Per the germline V gene, CDR1 is SGDLS and CDR2 is YYNGEE. Here the CDR3 reads CASSAPGREKLFF. The DNA for the CDR3 is TGTGCCAGCAGCGCCCCGGGGCGCGAAAAACTGTTTTTT.

This clone was counted a few times. The chain combines TRBV6-5 with TRBJ1-1; a weak D match, TRBD1 (6 bases). The CDR3 length is 15 residues. The V and J ends lost 6 bases and 0 bases respectively, with 14 bases between them. From germline, CDR1 is MNHEY and CDR2 SVGAGI. The CDR3 region has the DNA TGTGCCAGCAGCTATAGGACAGTCCTGAACACTGAAGCTTTCTTT. This translates into CASSYRTVLNTEAFF.

V is TRBV28 and J is TRBJ1-2; tentative D call: TRBD1 (5 bases). The CDR3 is 17 residues long. The V end lost 3 bases, the J end lost 0 bases, and 17 bases lay between the germline ends. Germline V gene sequence: CDR1 MDHEN, CDR2 SYDVKM. CDR3 nucleotide sequence: TGTGCCAGCAGTTTTTTTTCCATGCGACAGACTAACTATGGCTACACCTTC. Protein product: CASSFFSMRQTNYGYTF.

This chain uses TRBV5-1 with TRBJ2-2, with D hard to call. CDR3 length: 15 amino acids. Germline V CDR1 and CDR2: SGHRS, YFSETQ. V lost 4 bases to trimming and J lost 2 bases, with 12 bases between them. The CDR3 coding sequence is TGCGCCAGCAGCAGATCCGGCACTAACACCGGGGAGCTGTTTTTT. Residues: CASSRSGTNTGELFF.